The rows below give T cell receptor beta chains drawn from one sample of a study of CD8 T cells in Susac syndrome. From the immunoSEQ multiplex PCR reads, TCRdb called clonotypes with MiXCR, one entry per CDR3 protein. The table records 300,000 or so distinct CDR3 sequences, about 90% of them present only once. Material for sequencing was CD4+ T cells from PBMCs. These receptors were obtained from a human donor with multiple sclerosis. Both conserved end residues are part of each CDR3. The D gene is left open where the match is weak. Not every row has a clone size; where given, it reads once, few, many or a size class.

d_gene,len,j_gene,v_gene,abundance,CDR3aa,CDR3nt
-,15,TRBJ2-6,TRBV25-1,once,CASSRTVAGANVLTF,TGTGCCAGCAGCCGGACAGTAGCTGGGGCCAACGTCCTGACTTTC
-,14,TRBJ1-3,TRBV7-9,-,CASTQAVSGNTIYF,TGTGCCAGCACCCAGGCAGTCTCTGGAAACACCATATATTTT
TRBD2,18,TRBJ2-1,TRBV5-4,-,CASSLGGGGLISYNEQFF,TGTGCCAGCAGCTTGGGTGGCGGGGGGCTTATATCCTACAATGAGCAGTTCTTC
-,14,TRBJ1-3,TRBV30,-,CAWSVPSWGNTIYF,TGTGCCTGGAGTGTACCGAGTTGGGGAAACACCATATATTTT
-,12,TRBJ1-1,TRBV29-1,-,CSVEWGGTEAFF,TGCAGCGTTGAATGGGGCGGGACTGAAGCTTTCTTT
-,17,TRBJ1-5,TRBV2,-,CASSEGATHLRYQPQHF,TGTGCCAGCAGCGAGGGAGCGACGCACCTACGATATCAGCCCCAGCATTTT
-,14,TRBJ1-6,TRBV3-1,-,CASSQQGDNSPLHF,TGTGCCAGCAGCCAACAGGGTGACAATTCACCCCTCCACTTT
TRBD2,14,TRBJ2-7,TRBV10-3,-,CAIRRLAGVDEQYF,TGTGCCATCAGGAGACTAGCGGGAGTTGACGAGCAGTACTTC
-,14,TRBJ1-4,TRBV12-3/TRBV12-4,-,CASSFEGPPEKLFF,TGTGCCAGCAGTTTTGAGGGACCCCCGGAAAAACTGTTTTTT
TRBD1,13,TRBJ2-5,TRBV5-6,-,CASSDRVGETQYF,TGTGCCAGCAGCGACAGGGTCGGGGAGACCCAGTACTTC
-,15,TRBJ1-5,TRBV5-1,once,CASSLGTVGNQPQHF,TGCGCCAGCAGCTTGGGGACAGTCGGCAATCAGCCCCAGCATTTT
TRBD2,15,TRBJ2-2,TRBV11-3,-,CASSKGLADTGELFF,TGTGCCAGCAGCAAGGGACTAGCGGATACCGGGGAGCTGTTTTTT
TRBD1,14,TRBJ1-1,TRBV18,once,CASSKTGENTEAFF,TGTGCCAGCTCCAAGACAGGGGAGAACACTGAAGCTTTCTTT
-,15,TRBJ1-1,TRBV25-1,-,CASSESIVRGTEAFF,TGTGCCAGCAGTGAATCGATTGTGAGGGGGACTGAAGCTTTCTTT
TRBD1,16,TRBJ2-3,TRBV5-1,-,CASSFPNRGDTDTQYF,TGCGCCAGCAGCTTCCCGAACAGGGGGGACACAGATACGCAGTATTTT
TRBD2,14,TRBJ2-3,TRBV7-9,-,CASSQSGTTNTQYF,TGTGCCAGCAGCCAGTCCGGGACTACAAATACGCAGTATTTT
TRBD1,13,TRBJ1-1,TRBV5-1,few,CASSSGGTEEAFF,TGCGCCAGCAGCTCCGGCGGGACAGAAGAAGCTTTCTTT
-,14,TRBJ2-3,TRBV24-1,once,CATSERKITDTQYF,TGTGCCACCAGTGAGCGGAAGATCACAGATACGCAGTATTTT
-,13,TRBJ2-7,TRBV7-9,-,CASSLAGANEQYF,TGTGCCAGCAGCTTAGCAGGGGCGAACGAGCAGTACTTC
-,14,TRBJ1-5,TRBV6-1,-,CASSEALLAKPQHF,TGTGCCAGCAGTGAAGCGCTACTGGCCAAGCCCCAGCATTTT
TRBD2,14,TRBJ2-1,TRBV7-3,once,CASSPLAGVSEQFF,TGTGCCAGCAGCCCTTTGGCGGGAGTGTCTGAGCAGTTCTTC
-,15,TRBJ1-1,TRBV12-3/TRBV12-4,-,CASSLSAGLNTEAFF,TGTGCCAGCAGTTTATCGGCTGGGTTGAACACTGAAGCTTTCTTT
TRBD2,18,TRBJ2-3,TRBV7-3,-,CASSLVASGGPAADTQYF,TGTGCCAGCAGCTTAGTGGCTAGCGGGGGGCCGGCAGCAGATACGCAGTATTTT
-,15,TRBJ1-4,TRBV19,-,CASSIDGTSNEKLFF,TGTGCCAGTAGTATAGATGGGACGTCTAATGAAAAACTGTTTTTT
TRBD2,17,TRBJ2-3,TRBV3-1,-,CASSLFRGVRGTDTQYF,TGTGCCAGCAGCCTTTTTCGGGGGGTTCGTGGCACAGATACGCAGTATTTT
TRBD2,16,TRBJ2-1,TRBV5-5,-,CASSSERGRSYNEQFF,TGTGCCAGCAGCTCGGAGCGGGGGAGGTCCTACAATGAGCAGTTCTTC
-,17,TRBJ1-6,TRBV12-3/TRBV12-4,-,CASNQRRGNSYNSPLHF,TGTGCCAGCAACCAGAGGAGGGGAAATTCTTATAATTCACCCCTCCACTTT
-,15,TRBJ2-2,TRBV11-2,-,CASSSRLSFTGELFF,TGTGCCAGCAGCTCCCGCTTGTCCTTCACCGGGGAGCTGTTTTTT
-,13,TRBJ2-7,TRBV12-3/TRBV12-4,-,CASSWQGNYEQYF,TGTGCCAGCAGTTGGCAGGGGAACTACGAGCAGTACTTC
-,15,TRBJ2-2,TRBV11-3,-,CASSSRVESSGELFF,TGTGCCAGCAGCTCCAGGGTGGAGTCCTCCGGGGAGCTGTTTTTT
-,12,TRBJ2-1,TRBV7-9,-,CASSPPWDEQFF,TGTGCCAGCAGTCCTCCCTGGGATGAGCAGTTCTTC
-,12,TRBJ2-7,TRBV20-1,-,CSAVGSEYEQYF,TGCAGTGCGGTGGGGTCGGAGTACGAGCAGTACTTC
-,15,TRBJ1-2,TRBV6-2/TRBV6-3,-,CASSYSKTELRGYTF,TGTGCCAGCAGTTACTCGAAGACGGAGCTTCGGGGCTACACCTTC
-,15,TRBJ1-3,TRBV3-1,-,CASSSARMRGDTIYF,TGTGCCAGCAGCTCCGCCCGGATGCGAGGGGACACCATATATTTT
-,13,TRBJ1-1,TRBV7-9,-,CASSRWGDTEAFF,TGTGCCAGCAGCAGGTGGGGGGACACTGAAGCTTTCTTT
TRBD1,14,TRBJ2-7,TRBV23-1,-,CASSHRQGAREQYF,TGCGCCAGCAGTCATCGACAGGGGGCCAGGGAGCAGTACTTC
TRBD1,15,TRBJ1-2,TRBV7-9,-,CASSLSLGQGGGYTF,TGTGCCAGCAGCTTAAGTCTGGGACAGGGCGGTGGCTACACCTTC
TRBD2,14,TRBJ2-7,TRBV20-1,few,CSASLAGGGYEQYF,TGCAGTGCTAGTCTAGCGGGCGGAGGTTACGAGCAGTACTTC
TRBD2,15,TRBJ2-5,TRBV12-3/TRBV12-4,once,CASSLSTRGKETQYF,TGTGCCAGCAGTTTATCTACGCGGGGGAAAGAGACCCAGTACTTC
TRBD2,14,TRBJ2-1,TRBV15,-,CATTAGGIYNEQFF,TGTGCCACCACAGCGGGAGGTATTTACAATGAGCAGTTCTTC
-,15,TRBJ2-2,TRBV7-2,-,CASTPGLYNTGELFF,TGTGCCAGCACCCCCGGCTTATACAACACCGGGGAGCTGTTTTTT
-,14,TRBJ1-1,TRBV30,-,CAWSPGRAVTEAFF,TGTGCCTGGTCGCCTGGCAGGGCCGTCACTGAAGCTTTCTTT
-,17,TRBJ2-5,TRBV12-3/TRBV12-4,-,CASSLEVRELSYETQYF,TGTGCCAGCAGTTTAGAAGTACGGGAATTGTCGTATGAGACCCAGTACTTC
TRBD1,14,TRBJ2-7,TRBV3-1,-,CASSQGTDSYEQYF,TGTGCCAGCAGCCAGGGGACAGATTCCTACGAGCAGTACTTC
-,15,TRBJ2-2,TRBV30,-,CAWSVGQANTGELFF,TGTGCCTGGAGTGTAGGGCAGGCGAACACCGGGGAGCTGTTTTTT
TRBD1,14,TRBJ2-7,TRBV20-1,-,CSAVGTGGTYEQYF,TGCAGTGCTGTCGGGACAGGGGGGACCTACGAGCAGTACTTC
TRBD1,16,TRBJ2-1,TRBV5-7,-,CASSLAGTGGGDEQFF,TGTGCCAGCAGCTTGGCAGGGACAGGGGGCGGCGATGAGCAGTTCTTC
TRBD2,14,TRBJ2-3,TRBV24-1,-,CATSDPGGTDTQYF,TGTGCCACCAGTGACCCGGGGGGGACAGATACGCAGTATTTT
-,14,TRBJ2-7,TRBV10-3,-,CAIGVGGRSYEQYF,TGTGCCATCGGGGTCGGGGGCCGCTCCTACGAGCAGTACTTC
TRBD1,15,TRBJ2-7,TRBV7-8,-,CASSTSGTGAIEQYF,TGTGCCAGCAGCACCTCCGGGACAGGGGCCATCGAGCAGTACTTC
TRBD1,14,TRBJ2-2,TRBV29-1,-,CSALDRAFTGELFF,TGCAGCGCTCTGGACAGGGCCTTCACCGGGGAGCTGTTTTTT
TRBD1,15,TRBJ2-3,TRBV9,-,CASSSRTGGAYTQYF,TGTGCCAGCAGCTCCCGGACAGGGGGCGCATATACGCAGTATTTT
TRBD2,15,TRBJ2-1,TRBV24-1,-,CATSESSGNYNEQFF,TGTGCCACCAGTGAAAGTAGCGGGAACTACAATGAGCAGTTCTTC
-,15,TRBJ1-5,TRBV7-2,-,CASSLVGISNQPQHF,TGTGCCAGCAGTCTAGTGGGGATTAGCAATCAGCCCCAGCATTTT
-,14,TRBJ2-2,TRBV7-2,once,CASNSPANTGELFF,TGTGCCAGCAACAGCCCAGCGAACACCGGGGAGCTGTTTTTT